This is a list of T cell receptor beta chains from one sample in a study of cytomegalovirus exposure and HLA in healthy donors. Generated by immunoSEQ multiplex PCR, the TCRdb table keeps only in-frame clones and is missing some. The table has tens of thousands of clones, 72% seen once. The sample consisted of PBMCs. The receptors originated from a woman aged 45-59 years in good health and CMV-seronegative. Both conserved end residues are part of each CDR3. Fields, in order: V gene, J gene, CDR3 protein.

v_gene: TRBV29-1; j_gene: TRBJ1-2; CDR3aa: CSARGRDSYGYTF
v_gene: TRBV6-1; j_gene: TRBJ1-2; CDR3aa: CASSEAKGTGGYGYTF
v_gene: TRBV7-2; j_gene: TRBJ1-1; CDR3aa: CASSFVSRVVPEAFF
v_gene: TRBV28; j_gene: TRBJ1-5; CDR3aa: CASRWSDQPQHF
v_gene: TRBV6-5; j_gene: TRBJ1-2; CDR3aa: CASRRQGAYGYTF
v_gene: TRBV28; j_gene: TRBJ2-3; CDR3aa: CASSLWTSWTDTQYF
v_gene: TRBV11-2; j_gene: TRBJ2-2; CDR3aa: CASSHLRTSNTGELFF
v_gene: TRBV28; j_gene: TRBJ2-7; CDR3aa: CASSLAGTKGYEQYF
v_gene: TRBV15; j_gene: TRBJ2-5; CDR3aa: CATSRDSKETQYF
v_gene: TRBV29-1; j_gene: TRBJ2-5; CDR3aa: CSAAQGVLSETQYF
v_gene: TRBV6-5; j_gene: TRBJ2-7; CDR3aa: CASTRDREGLEQYF
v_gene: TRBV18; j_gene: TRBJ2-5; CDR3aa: CASSPPRGEEETQYF
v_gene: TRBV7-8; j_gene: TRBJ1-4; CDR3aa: CASSSRTDEKLFF
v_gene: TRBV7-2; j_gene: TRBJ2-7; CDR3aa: CASSPPRTSGEQYF
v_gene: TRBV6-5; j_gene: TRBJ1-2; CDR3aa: CAGSYGGISYGYTF
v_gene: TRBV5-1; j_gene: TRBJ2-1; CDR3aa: CASSLGVRLEQFF
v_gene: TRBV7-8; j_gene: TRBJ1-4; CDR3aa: CASSPLQGENEKLFF
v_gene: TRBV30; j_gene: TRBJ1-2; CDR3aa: CAWRGEGYGYTF
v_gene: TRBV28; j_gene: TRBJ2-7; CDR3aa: CASNKGTSGDYEQYF
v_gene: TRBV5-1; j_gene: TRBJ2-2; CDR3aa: CASSLGAGHTGELFF
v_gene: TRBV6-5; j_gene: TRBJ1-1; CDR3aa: CASNPRGPNTEAFF
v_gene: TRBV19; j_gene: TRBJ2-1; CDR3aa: CASSITGDGNEQFF
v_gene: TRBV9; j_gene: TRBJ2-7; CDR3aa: CASSVGRIPLEQYF
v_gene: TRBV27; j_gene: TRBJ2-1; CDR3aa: CASSWGLAAYNEQFF
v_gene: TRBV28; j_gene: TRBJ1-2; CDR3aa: CASSSTSTGEIGYGYTF
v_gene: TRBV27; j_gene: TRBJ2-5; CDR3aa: CASSFSWGRETQYF
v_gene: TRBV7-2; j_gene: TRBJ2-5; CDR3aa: CASSLSGGLLQETQYF
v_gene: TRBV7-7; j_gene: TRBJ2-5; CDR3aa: CASSGGGETQYF
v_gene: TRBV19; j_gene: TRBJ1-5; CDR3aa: CASSIGLQPQHF
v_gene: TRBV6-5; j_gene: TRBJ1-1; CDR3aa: CASSYNPGRGLPEAFF
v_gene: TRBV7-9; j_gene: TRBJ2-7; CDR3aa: CASSFTSGGHYEQYF
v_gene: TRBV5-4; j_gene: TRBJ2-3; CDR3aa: CASRGAGEADTQYF
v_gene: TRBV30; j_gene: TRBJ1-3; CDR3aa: CAWSGFLAEVPSGNTIYF
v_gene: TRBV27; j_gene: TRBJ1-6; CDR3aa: CASSSSPTENNSPLHF
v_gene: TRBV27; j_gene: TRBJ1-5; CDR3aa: CASRTGGQPQHF
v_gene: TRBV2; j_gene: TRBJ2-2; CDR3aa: CASSYETSANTGELFF
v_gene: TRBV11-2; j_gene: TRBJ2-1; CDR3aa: CASGGAGGRNEQFF
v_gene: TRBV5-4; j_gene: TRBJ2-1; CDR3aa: CASSWDRDNGEQFF
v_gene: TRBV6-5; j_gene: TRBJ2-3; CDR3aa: CASSYSIAPGTDTQYF
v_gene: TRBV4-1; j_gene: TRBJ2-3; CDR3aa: CASSQDYAGGSLTDTQYF